These 2 T cell receptor beta chains share one sample of origin, sequenced in a study of graft-versus-host responses after intestinal transplantation. Clones were sequenced by immunoSEQ multiplex PCR, and TCRdb holds only the in-frame ones, with some missing. The data contain tens of thousands of clones, approximately 80% of them singletons. No antigens are known for them. The sample in question was unstimulated CD4+ T cells sorted from spleen or lymph node cells, obtained before transplant. These receptor sequences come from a human donor who was the organ donor for an intestinal transplant.

CDR3 nucleotide sequence: TGTGCCAGCAGCCTGGGGACTTACCAAGAGACCCAGTACTTC. It is translated as CASSLGTYQETQYF. The chain carries TRBV4-2 and TRBJ2-5, with a tentative D call TRBD2 (6 bases). The length of the CDR3 is 14 residues. The germline CDR1 and CDR2 sequences are LGHNA and YNFKEQ. Between the trimmed V and J ends, which lost 4 bases and 0 bases, there was a span of 9 bases.

The chain joins TRBV7-2 to TRBJ1-3; 10 nucleotides agree with TRBD1. Germline V gene lookup returns CDR1 SGHTA and CDR2 FQGNSA. With 5 bases clipped from V and 0 bases from J, the junction kept 4 bases outside the gene matches. CDR3 length: 16 amino acids. The CDR3 bases are TGTGCCAGCAGCCGCAGGACAGGGGGCTCTGGAAACACCATATATTTT. Protein product: CASSRRTGGSGNTIYF.